The 6 T cell receptor beta chains given below trace back to one sample, sequenced in a study of blood T cell repertoires in COVID-19. The repertoire was sequenced with immunoSEQ multiplex PCR; TCRdb's copy has only in-frame clones and lacks some. The sample includes 95,000 to 150,000 clones, approximately 74% of them seen just once. The specimen sequenced was peripheral blood. The receptors stem from a man older than 75 with COVID-19, enrolled during active disease.

The chain couples TRBV9 to TRBJ1-1, with 9 bases that match TRBD1. V was pared by 4 bases and J by 5 bases, with 6 bases of the junction left unmatched. CDR1 and CDR2 from the germline V gene are SGDLS and YYNGEE. The CDR3 has 14 amino acids. The CDR3 sequence: CASSPRDRVTEAFF. Here the CDR3 DNA reads TGTGCCAGCAGCCCGCGGGACAGGGTGACTGAAGCTTTCTTT.

The V and J genes are TRBV6-5 and TRBJ1-4, with D possibly matching TRBD1 (6 bases). The CDR3 spans 12 residues. Germline V gene data show CDR1 as MNHEY and CDR2 as SVGAGI. Trimming pared 6 bases from V and 6 bases from J, leaving 8 bases between. CDR3 coding DNA: TGTGCCAGCAGACAGGGCGATGAAAAACTGTTTTTT. This sequence encodes CASRQGDEKLFF.

The gene calls are TRBV3-1 (or the pseudogene TRBV3-2) and TRBJ2-1; 9 nucleotides align to TRBD2. Germline trimming cut 0 bases from V and 6 bases from J; bases unmatched to any gene: 12. Germline CDR1 and CDR2: LGHDT and YNNKEL (reference sequence). CDR3 size: 18 residues. DNA for the CDR3: TGTGCCAGCAGCCAAGATGAGATAGCGGGAGCTTCTTTCAATGAGCAGTTCTTC. As protein: CASSQDEIAGASFNEQFF.

The rearrangement joins TRBV28 to TRBJ2-3; D may be TRBD2 (5 bases). Per the germline V gene, CDR1 is MDHEN and CDR2 is SYDVKM. The CDR3 runs to 14 residues. V was trimmed by 5 bases and J by 4 bases, leaving 13 bases between them. Here the CDR3 reads CASSPGSTPDTQYF. In DNA, the CDR3 is TGTGCCAGCAGTCCTGGGAGTACTCCAGATACGCAGTATTTT.

The chain combines TRBV18 with TRBJ2-1; D is possibly TRBD2 (6 bases). Trimming shortened V by 2 bases and J by 4 bases, and 21 bases separated the two germline ends. The germline gives CDR1 KGHSH, CDR2 LQKENI. The CDR3 extends over 18 amino acids. This chain's CDR3 is CASSPSTGGGVGYNEQFF. The CDR3 DNA sequence: TGTGCCAGCTCACCATCCACAGGCGGCGGGGTAGGGTACAATGAGCAGTTCTTC.

This clone was recorded a few times. The chain carries TRBV2 and TRBJ1-1; 8 bases align to TRBD1. This CDR3 contains 13 residues. Germline CDR1 reads SNHLY; CDR2 reads FYNNEI. Losses at the gene ends were 8 bases for V and 1 base for J; bases not matched to a gene: 3. The CDR3 region has the DNA TGTGCCAGCCGACAGGGGTCGAACACTGAAGCTTTCTTT. Protein sequence: CASRQGSNTEAFF.